This T cell receptor (beta chain) appears in the sequencing data of a study of cytomegalovirus exposure and HLA in healthy donors. Study as a whole: The 120 validation repertoires matched the 500 to 750 first-cohort repertoires in platform, a later analysis reported.

Broader study findings: Reportedly, diagnosis of cytomegalovirus status by the classifier showed high specificity and sensitivity. The study labeled roughly 160 TCR beta chains cytomegalovirus-associated.

For this clone: Its antigen is not known.

Sequencing used immunoSEQ multiplex PCR; TCRdb keeps in-frame clones, though not all of them. The data hold some 160,000 clones, with roughly 90% observed a single time. The trim removed 4 bases at V and 4 bases at J, leaving 10 bases unmatched. The CDR3 runs to 16 residues. CDR1 is LGHNA and CDR2 is YSLEER in the germline V gene. The J gene is TRBJ1-2, the V gene TRBV4-3; 9 bases fit TRBD1. The sequence was obtained from a man between 18 and 29 years old in good health and CMV-seronegative. Material for sequencing was PBMCs. CDR3 DNA sequence: TGCGCCAGCAGCCGAAGGGGACAGGGAGTATCCTATGGCTACACCTTC. This gives the protein CASSRRGQGVSYGYTF.